A selection of T cell receptor beta chains follows, all from one sample in a study of CD8+ T cells in alopecia areata. Libraries were prepared by immunoSEQ multiplex PCR; TCRdb keeps only in-frame clonotypes and omits some of them. The sample has 7,000 or so clones; 64% are singletons. This sample comprised skin, obtained at week 4, from a patient treated with tofacitinib. All receptors derive from a human donor with alopecia areata. CDR3s include the opening cysteine and the closing phenylalanine or tryptophan. D genes are given only for firm matches. Clone size is not always given. Where it is, it says once, few, many or a class for expanded clones.

CDR3 protein: CASSYSVRLSTDTQYF
CDR3 DNA: TGTGCCAGCAGTTACTCTGTTAGGCTTAGCACAGATACGCAGTATTTT
J gene: TRBJ2-3
D gene: -
clone size: -
V gene: TRBV6-5

CDR3 protein: CASSLEGLSGNTIYF
CDR3 DNA: TGTGCCAGCAGCTTAGAAGGCCTCTCTGGAAACACCATATATTTT
J gene: TRBJ1-3
D gene: -
clone size: -
V gene: TRBV7-2

CDR3 protein: CASSLRAGTNYGYTF
CDR3 DNA: TGTGCCAGCAGCTTGAGAGCAGGGACTAACTATGGCTACACCTTC
J gene: TRBJ1-2
D gene: -
clone size: -
V gene: TRBV5-4

CDR3 protein: CASSHGLAGAGELFF
CDR3 DNA: TGCGCCAGCAGCCACGGACTAGCGGGGGCCGGGGAGCTGTTTTTT
J gene: TRBJ2-2
D gene: TRBD2
clone size: -
V gene: TRBV4-3

CDR3 protein: CASSGRSNTEAFF
CDR3 DNA: TGCGCCAGCAGCGGCAGGTCGAACACTGAAGCTTTCTTT
J gene: TRBJ1-1
D gene: -
clone size: -
V gene: TRBV5-1

CDR3 protein: CASSFQIDTQYF
CDR3 DNA: TGTGCCAGCAGCTTTCAGATAGATACGCAGTATTTT
J gene: TRBJ2-3
D gene: -
clone size: -
V gene: TRBV5-4

CDR3 protein: CASSKEKPGLGSRGYEQYF
CDR3 DNA: TGTGCCAGCAGCAAAGAAAAACCCGGTTTGGGCAGTCGGGGTTACGAGCAGTACTTC
J gene: TRBJ2-7
D gene: -
clone size: -
V gene: TRBV21-1

CDR3 protein: CASSTPGGRTEAFF
CDR3 DNA: TGTGCCAGTAGTACCCCAGGGGGAAGAACTGAAGCTTTCTTT
J gene: TRBJ1-1
D gene: TRBD1
clone size: -
V gene: TRBV19

CDR3 protein: CASSFYYDNEQFF
CDR3 DNA: TGTGCCAGTAGTTTCTACTACGACAATGAGCAGTTCTTC
J gene: TRBJ2-1
D gene: -
clone size: -
V gene: TRBV19

CDR3 protein: CASSLDGTIQETQYF
CDR3 DNA: TGCGCCAGCAGCTTGGATGGGACAATCCAAGAGACCCAGTACTTC
J gene: TRBJ2-5
D gene: -
clone size: few
V gene: TRBV5-1

CDR3 protein: CAWGRTSGQQETQYF
CDR3 DNA: TGTGCCTGGGGCAGGACTAGCGGGCAACAAGAGACCCAGTACTTC
J gene: TRBJ2-5
D gene: TRBD2
clone size: -
V gene: TRBV30

CDR3 protein: CASSSRGPETQYF
CDR3 DNA: TGTGCCAGCAGCTCCAGGGGGCCGGAGACCCAGTACTTC
J gene: TRBJ2-5
D gene: TRBD1
clone size: -
V gene: TRBV7-9

CDR3 protein: CATSANFFNTEAFF
CDR3 DNA: TGTGCCACCAGCGCTAATTTTTTCAACACTGAAGCTTTCTTT
J gene: TRBJ1-1
D gene: -
clone size: -
V gene: TRBV15

CDR3 protein: CASTNYSYEQYF
CDR3 DNA: TGTGCCAGCACAAATTACTCCTACGAGCAGTACTTC
J gene: TRBJ2-7
D gene: -
clone size: -
V gene: TRBV28

CDR3 protein: CASSEGRGGPYEQYF
CDR3 DNA: TGTGCCAGCAGTGAAGGTAGGGGGGGGCCCTACGAGCAGTACTTC
J gene: TRBJ2-7
D gene: -
clone size: -
V gene: TRBV2

CDR3 protein: CASSEGGNGYTF
CDR3 DNA: TGTGCCAGCAGTGAAGGAGGGAATGGCTACACCTTC
J gene: TRBJ1-2
D gene: -
clone size: -
V gene: TRBV6-4

CDR3 protein: CASSLGLAGGNEQFF
CDR3 DNA: TGTGCCAGCAGCTTGGGCCTAGCGGGGGGCAATGAGCAGTTCTTC
J gene: TRBJ2-1
D gene: TRBD2
clone size: -
V gene: TRBV5-6

CDR3 protein: CASSLIFSGLFTDTQYF
CDR3 DNA: TGTGCCAGCAGTTTAATCTTTAGCGGTCTATTCACAGATACGCAGTATTTT
J gene: TRBJ2-3
D gene: -
clone size: -
V gene: TRBV28

CDR3 protein: CASSQTAATSGGPTDTQYF
CDR3 DNA: TGTGCCAGCAGCCAGACCGCTGCGACTAGCGGGGGCCCCACAGATACGCAGTATTTT
J gene: TRBJ2-3
D gene: TRBD2
clone size: -
V gene: TRBV9

CDR3 protein: CASSQDLLQGSYYGYTF
CDR3 DNA: TGCGCCAGCAGCCAAGATCTTTTACAGGGGTCTTACTATGGCTACACCTTC
J gene: TRBJ1-2
D gene: TRBD1
clone size: -
V gene: TRBV4-3

CDR3 protein: CASSLGSVRFSGANVLTF
CDR3 DNA: TGTGCCAGCAGCTTAGGTTCGGTTCGGTTCTCTGGGGCCAACGTCCTGACTTTC
J gene: TRBJ2-6
D gene: -
clone size: -
V gene: TRBV7-9

CDR3 protein: CASSLSARGRNTIYF
CDR3 DNA: TGTGCCAGCAGCTTGTCTGCTCGGGGGAGAAACACCATATATTTT
J gene: TRBJ1-3
D gene: -
clone size: -
V gene: TRBV5-8

CDR3 protein: CASSLKPGGQDSGNTIYF
CDR3 DNA: TGCGCCAGCAGCTTGAAGCCAGGAGGGCAGGACTCTGGAAACACCATATATTTT
J gene: TRBJ1-3
D gene: -
clone size: once
V gene: TRBV5-1

CDR3 protein: CASNHPAGDTDNEQFF
CDR3 DNA: TGTGCCAGCAATCACCCCGCAGGGGACACTGACAATGAGCAGTTCTTC
J gene: TRBJ2-1
D gene: -
clone size: -
V gene: TRBV2

CDR3 protein: CASSPYSNRDRDTDTQYF
CDR3 DNA: TGTGCCAGCAGCCCTTATTCGAACCGGGACAGGGACACAGATACGCAGTATTTT
J gene: TRBJ2-3
D gene: TRBD1
clone size: -
V gene: TRBV13

CDR3 protein: CAWSVQANEQFF
CDR3 DNA: TGTGCCTGGAGTGTACAAGCAAATGAGCAGTTCTTC
J gene: TRBJ2-1
D gene: -
clone size: -
V gene: TRBV30

CDR3 protein: CASKSTPGGRSNTEAFF
CDR3 DNA: TGTGCCAGCAAATCAACGCCCGGGGGCAGGTCGAACACTGAAGCTTTCTTT
J gene: TRBJ1-1
D gene: -
clone size: -
V gene: TRBV5-4

CDR3 protein: CASSEGPGQPQHF
CDR3 DNA: TGCGCCAGCAGCGAGGGACCCGGCCAGCCCCAGCATTTT
J gene: TRBJ1-5
D gene: -
clone size: -
V gene: TRBV5-1

CDR3 protein: CASSLVLAGPGELFF
CDR3 DNA: TGTGCCAGCAGCTTGGTTCTAGCGGGGCCCGGGGAGCTGTTTTTT
J gene: TRBJ2-2
D gene: TRBD2
clone size: -
V gene: TRBV5-4

CDR3 protein: CASSHQGTGGDRSEAFF
CDR3 DNA: TGTGCCAGCAGTCACCAAGGGACAGGGGGCGATAGATCTGAAGCTTTCTTT
J gene: TRBJ1-1
D gene: TRBD1
clone size: once
V gene: TRBV28

CDR3 protein: CASRSRSDTDTQYF
CDR3 DNA: TGTGCCAGCCGCTCGCGGTCAGACACAGATACGCAGTATTTT
J gene: TRBJ2-3
D gene: -
clone size: -
V gene: TRBV6-4

CDR3 protein: CASSGANTNYEQYF
CDR3 DNA: TGTGCCAGCAGTGGGGCTAACACCAACTACGAGCAGTACTTC
J gene: TRBJ2-7
D gene: -
clone size: large
V gene: TRBV2

CDR3 protein: CASSSHSGTAYEQYF
CDR3 DNA: TGTGCCAGCAGCTCACACTCCGGGACAGCCTACGAGCAGTACTTC
J gene: TRBJ2-7
D gene: TRBD1
clone size: -
V gene: TRBV11-2

CDR3 protein: CASSSQAASRKTYGYTF
CDR3 DNA: TGTGCCAGCAGCTCCCAGGCAGCAAGCAGAAAGACCTATGGCTACACCTTC
J gene: TRBJ1-2
D gene: -
clone size: -
V gene: TRBV11-2

CDR3 protein: CASSLDRPLGLAGNTGELFF
CDR3 DNA: TGTGCCAGCAGCTTAGACCGACCTCTAGGACTAGCGGGGAACACCGGGGAGCTGTTTTTT
J gene: TRBJ2-2
D gene: TRBD2
clone size: few
V gene: TRBV11-2

CDR3 protein: CASSEFASPSTSYEQYF
CDR3 DNA: TGTGCCAGCAGTGAATTCGCCTCCCCCTCAACCTCCTACGAGCAGTACTTC
J gene: TRBJ2-7
D gene: -
clone size: -
V gene: TRBV2

CDR3 protein: CASSVSPRADETQYF
CDR3 DNA: TGTGCCAGCAGCGTTTCCCCACGGGCTGACGAGACCCAGTACTTC
J gene: TRBJ2-5
D gene: -
clone size: -
V gene: TRBV9

CDR3 protein: CASSRTSGTTGELFF
CDR3 DNA: TGTGCCAGCAGCCGGACTAGCGGGACCACCGGGGAGCTGTTTTTT
J gene: TRBJ2-2
D gene: TRBD2
clone size: -
V gene: TRBV2

CDR3 protein: CASSVGPRPDTQYF
CDR3 DNA: TGTGCCAGTAGTGTTGGGCCTCGCCCAGATACGCAGTATTTT
J gene: TRBJ2-3
D gene: -
clone size: once
V gene: TRBV19

CDR3 protein: CASSPQPWTASNQPQHF
CDR3 DNA: TGTGCCAGCTCACCCCAACCCTGGACAGCTAGCAATCAGCCCCAGCATTTT
J gene: TRBJ1-5
D gene: -
clone size: once
V gene: TRBV18

CDR3 protein: CASSIRGQGATDTQYF
CDR3 DNA: TGTGCCAGTAGTATCCGAGGACAGGGGGCAACAGATACGCAGTATTTT
J gene: TRBJ2-3
D gene: TRBD1
clone size: -
V gene: TRBV19

CDR3 protein: CASSQNEGEQYF
CDR3 DNA: TGTGCCAGCAGCCAAAATGAGGGCGAGCAGTACTTC
J gene: TRBJ2-7
D gene: -
clone size: -
V gene: TRBV5-4

CDR3 protein: CSILQGYGYTF
CDR3 DNA: TGCAGCATCCTACAGGGATATGGCTACACCTTC
J gene: TRBJ1-2
D gene: -
clone size: -
V gene: TRBV29-1

CDR3 protein: CASSLQWDTQYF
CDR3 DNA: TGCGCCAGCAGCCTCCAATGGGATACGCAGTATTTT
J gene: TRBJ2-3
D gene: -
clone size: -
V gene: TRBV4-3

CDR3 protein: CAISEGKGLAGVGDEQFF
CDR3 DNA: TGTGCCATCAGTGAGGGCAAGGGACTAGCGGGAGTAGGCGATGAGCAGTTCTTC
J gene: TRBJ2-1
D gene: TRBD2
clone size: -
V gene: TRBV10-3

CDR3 protein: CSANGRSGTEAFF
CDR3 DNA: TGCAGCGCCAATGGTAGGTCGGGCACTGAAGCTTTCTTT
J gene: TRBJ1-1
D gene: -
clone size: -
V gene: TRBV29-1

CDR3 protein: CASSPQHRGTEAFF
CDR3 DNA: TGCGCCAGCAGCCCCCAACACAGGGGCACTGAAGCTTTCTTT
J gene: TRBJ1-1
D gene: TRBD1
clone size: -
V gene: TRBV4-3

CDR3 protein: CASSLEGGLNEKLFF
CDR3 DNA: TGTGCCAGCAGCTTAGAAGGGGGACTTAATGAAAAACTGTTTTTT
J gene: TRBJ1-4
D gene: -
clone size: -
V gene: TRBV11-2

CDR3 protein: CASSLDDTTNYEQYF
CDR3 DNA: TGTGCCAGCAGCTTAGATGACACGACCAATTACGAGCAGTACTTC
J gene: TRBJ2-7
D gene: -
clone size: -
V gene: TRBV11-2

CDR3 protein: CASSEERGRGETQYF
CDR3 DNA: TGTGCCAGCAGTGAGGAGAGGGGGCGCGGAGAGACCCAGTACTTC
J gene: TRBJ2-5
D gene: TRBD1
clone size: few
V gene: TRBV25-1

CDR3 protein: CASSLDLLSSYNEQFF
CDR3 DNA: TGCGCCAGCAGCTTGGACCTCCTGAGCTCCTACAATGAGCAGTTCTTC
J gene: TRBJ2-1
D gene: -
clone size: -
V gene: TRBV5-1

CDR3 protein: CASSLVASGSLNTQYF
CDR3 DNA: TGTGCCAGCAGCTTAGTTGCTAGCGGGAGTCTTAATACGCAGTATTTT
J gene: TRBJ2-3
D gene: TRBD2
clone size: -
V gene: TRBV7-3

CDR3 protein: CACREGGSYEQYF
CDR3 DNA: TGTGCCTGTCGTGAGGGCGGGAGCTACGAGCAGTACTTC
J gene: TRBJ2-7
D gene: TRBD2
clone size: -
V gene: TRBV30

CDR3 protein: CASSQSPGGVNTEAFF
CDR3 DNA: TGCGCCAGCAGCCAAAGCCCTGGGGGGGTGAACACTGAAGCTTTCTTT
J gene: TRBJ1-1
D gene: -
clone size: -
V gene: TRBV4-1